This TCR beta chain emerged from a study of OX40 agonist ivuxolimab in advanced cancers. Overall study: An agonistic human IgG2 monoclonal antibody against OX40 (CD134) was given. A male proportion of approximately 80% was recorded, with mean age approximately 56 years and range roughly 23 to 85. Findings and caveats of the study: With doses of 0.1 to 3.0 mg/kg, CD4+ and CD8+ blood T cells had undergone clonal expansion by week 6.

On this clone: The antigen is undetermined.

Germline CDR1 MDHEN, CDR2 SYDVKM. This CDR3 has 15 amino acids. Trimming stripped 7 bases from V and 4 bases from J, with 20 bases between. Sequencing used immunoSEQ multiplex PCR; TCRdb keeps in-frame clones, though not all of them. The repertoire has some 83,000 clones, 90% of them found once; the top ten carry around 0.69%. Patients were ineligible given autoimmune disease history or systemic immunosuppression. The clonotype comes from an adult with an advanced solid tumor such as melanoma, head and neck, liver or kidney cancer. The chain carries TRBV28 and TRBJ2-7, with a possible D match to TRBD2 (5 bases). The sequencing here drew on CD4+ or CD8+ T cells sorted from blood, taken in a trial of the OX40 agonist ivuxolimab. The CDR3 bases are TGTGCCAGCACCAGACCAAGAGGGCGAAGGTACGAGCAGTACTTC. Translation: CASTRPRGRRYEQYF.